The 5 T cell receptor beta chains below all came from one sample that was sequenced in a study of T cells in localized non-small cell lung cancer (dated by TCRdb to about 2020). Receptor amplification or capture employed the immunoSEQ multiplex PCR assay. TCRdb retrieved this table from immuneACCESS and kept in-frame rearrangements only. Not all clones are present; in checked studies, unresolved V genes account for under half, and no reason is known for the remainder. The sample has fewer than 50,000 clones on record, about nine tenths of them singletons. Roughly 5.4% of the sample comes from the top ten. Sequencing was performed on peripheral blood mononuclear cells, taken before any cancer treatment. All receptors come from a male donor older than 55 with stage II lung adenocarcinoma.

This clone was found a few times. This CDR3 is CASKEESGIGEAFF. CDR3 coding DNA: TGTGCCAGCAAAGAGGAGTCGGGGATCGGTGAAGCTTTCTTT. V is TRBV6-6 and J is TRBJ1-1; D remains ambiguous. Germline V gene sequence: CDR1 MNHNY, CDR2 SVGAGI (reference sequence). V was clipped by 7 bases and J by 7 bases, with 19 bases between them. The CDR3 sequence is 14 residues long.

The chain carries TRBV7-2 and TRBJ2-2; the match to TRBD2 covers 12 bases. Germline V gene data show CDR1 as SGHTA and CDR2 as FQGNSA. The junction had 4 bases not matched to a gene; V was cut back by 5 bases and J by 6 bases. This CDR3 has 15 amino acids. CDR3 protein: CASSTLAGGPGELFF. CDR3 sequence (DNA): TGTGCCAGCAGCACCCTAGCGGGAGGGCCCGGGGAGCTGTTTTTT.

The J gene is TRBJ1-5, the V gene TRBV12-5; 9 bases fit TRBD1. Germline CDR1 reads LGHNT; CDR2 reads FRNRAP. This CDR3 contains 15 residues. Germline trimming cut 6 bases from V and 6 bases from J; bases unmatched to any gene: 9. The CDR3: CASGSGQGGVQPQHF. The CDR3 DNA reads as TGTGCTAGTGGCTCGGGACAGGGAGGTGTTCAGCCCCAGCATTTT.

J is TRBJ1-1 and V is TRBV6-1; D remains unclear. Trimming left V 5 bases short and J 2 bases short, with 6 bases between. In germline, CDR1 is MNHNS, CDR2 SASEGT. CDR3 size: 12 residues. The CDR3 spells CASSQRNTEAFF. The CDR3 bases are TGTGCCAGCAGTCAGAGAAACACTGAAGCTTTCTTT.

This rearrangement joins TRBV7-9 to TRBJ1-4; 7 bases are shared with TRBD1. Germline V lookup: CDR1 SEHNR, CDR2 FQNEAQ (reference sequence). The CDR3 covers 14 residues. V shed 2 bases, J shed 6 bases, and the junction held 3 bases outside the gene matches. The chain's CDR3 is CASSLRQGYEKLFF. The CDR3 DNA reads TGTGCCAGCAGCTTAAGACAGGGCTATGAAAAACTGTTTTTT.